Presented here are 25 T cell receptor beta chains from one specimen sequenced in a study of blood T cell repertoires in COVID-19. Here immunoSEQ multiplex PCR was the method, and the copy in TCRdb shows in-frame clones only, minus some. In the table there are approximately 210,000 clones, around four fifths of which are singletons. The source material was peripheral blood. Receptors originate from a man over 45 with active or convalescent COVID-19.

This clone was detected once. This chain connects TRBV5-4 to TRBJ2-5, with TRBD1 identical over 7 bases. The V and J ends lost 4 bases and 5 bases, in that order; junction bases with no gene match: 8. The CDR3 has 14 amino acids. CDR1 is SGHNT, CDR2 YYREEE, per germline (reference sequence). The CDR3 loop is CASSQRQGHETQYF. The CDR3 nucleotides read TGTGCCAGCAGCCAGAGACAGGGACACGAGACCCAGTACTTC.

This clone occurred once. This rearrangement joins TRBV20-1 to TRBJ1-3, with unresolved D. V was cut by 3 bases and J by 4 bases, with 13 bases left in between. This CDR3 contains 14 residues. Germline V gives CDR1 DFQATT, CDR2 SNEGSKA (reference sequence). The CDR3 DNA reads as TGCAGTGCTAGTTTGGAGGCGACGGGAAACACCATATATTTT. Translation gives CSASLEATGNTIYF.

This chain links TRBV11-2 with TRBJ1-6; 8 bases align to TRBD1. V lost 0 bases, J lost 13 bases, and 14 bases stayed unmatched. The CDR3 contains 17 residues. Looked up from germline, CDR1 is SGHAT and CDR2 is FQNNGV. The CDR3, as DNA: TGTGCCAGCAGCTTAGATGACCTACAGGGGGAAACTCATCCCCTCCACTTT. As protein: CASSLDDLQGETHPLHF. Drawing the rest from reference TRBV11-2 and TRBJ1-6, the complete variable domain is EAGVAQSPRYKIIEKRQSVAFWCNPISGHATLYWYQQILGQGPKLLIQFQNNGVVDDSQLPKDRFSAERLKGVDSTLKIQPAKLEDSAVYLCASSLDDLQGETHPLHFGNGTRLTVT.

The chain has TRBV9 and TRBJ2-1; the match to TRBD2 covers 9 bases. CDR1 is SGDLS, CDR2 YYNGEE, per germline. Trimming removed 0 bases from V and 9 bases from J; junction bases left unmatched: 10. The CDR3 spans 16 residues. The CDR3 protein is CASSVAGGRGASEQFF. CDR3 in DNA: TGTGCCAGCAGCGTAGCTGGCGGGAGGGGAGCCAGTGAGCAGTTCTTC. Combining the CDR3 with reference TRBV9 and TRBJ2-1 gives the whole variable domain DSGVTQTPKHLITATGQRVTLRCSPRSGDLSVYWYQQSLDQGLQFLIQYYNGEERAKGNILERFSAQQFPDLHSELNLSSLELGDSALYFCASSVAGGRGASEQFFGPGTRLTVL.

J is TRBJ2-1 and V is TRBV7-9; 9 bases match TRBD2. V trimming: 5 bases; J trimming: 5 bases; junction bases outside the gene matches: 7. The CDR3 is 15 residues long. CDR1 and CDR2 from the germline V gene are SEHNR and FQNEAQ (reference sequence). CDR3: CASSAAGGPNNEQFF. The CDR3 region has the DNA TGTGCCAGCAGCGCAGCGGGGGGCCCTAACAATGAGCAGTTCTTC.

The rearrangement uses TRBV7-8 and TRBJ1-2, with D perhaps TRBD1 (6 bases). The length of the CDR3 is 14 residues. V was clipped by 5 bases and J by 2 bases, with 12 bases between them. Per germline, CDR1 SGHVS and CDR2 FQNEAQ. CDR3 protein: CASSLRDTNYGYTF. The CDR3 DNA follows: TGTGCCAGCAGCCTCCGGGACACCAACTATGGCTACACCTTC.

V usage is TRBV4-1 and J usage is TRBJ2-5, with 8 bases that match TRBD2. The CDR3 totals 17 residues. Germline values: CDR1 MGHRA, CDR2 YSYEKL. V lost 0 bases, J lost 2 bases, and 8 bases stayed unmatched. The CDR3: CASSQEVPLAGQETQYF. The CDR3 nucleotides read TGCGCCAGCAGCCAAGAGGTCCCGCTAGCGGGTCAAGAGACCCAGTACTTC.

V usage is TRBV14 and J usage is TRBJ2-1, with TRBD1 matching over 10 bases. CDR1 and CDR2 from the germline V gene are SGHDN and FVKESK. There are 15 residues in the CDR3. V was pared by 4 bases and J by 2 bases, with 2 bases of the junction left unmatched. In nucleotides, the CDR3 is TGTGCCAGCAGCCCAGGGACAGGGGCCTACAATGAGCAGTTCTTC. Its protein product is CASSPGTGAYNEQFF.

The rearrangement links TRBV30 to TRBJ1-5; 7 bases are shared with TRBD1. The CDR3 is 15 residues long. Germline CDR1 and CDR2: GTSNPN and SVGIG (reference sequence). Trimming at V came to 3 bases and at J to 2 bases, leaving 7 bases not matched to a gene. The CDR3 loop reads CAWSVGTVGNQPQHF. CDR3 in DNA: TGTGCCTGGAGCGTTGGGACAGTGGGCAATCAGCCCCAGCATTTT.

The rearrangement uses TRBV7-6 and TRBJ2-2, with 13 nucleotides matching TRBD2. V lost 5 bases, J lost 7 bases, and 7 bases stayed unmatched. This CDR3 has 16 amino acids. Germline V gene lookup returns CDR1 SGHVS and CDR2 FNYEAQ. The CDR3 region has the DNA TGTGCCAGCAGCCCCCGGACTAGCGGGAGAGGCGGGGAGCTGTTTTTT. Translation: CASSPRTSGRGGELFF.

This rearrangement joins TRBV28 to TRBJ1-3, with D possibly matching TRBD1 (5 bases). The CDR3 spans 15 residues. CDR1 and CDR2 (germline): MDHEN, SYDVKM. V shed 7 bases and J shed 4 bases, with 17 bases lying between them. The CDR3 spells CASTLGGIGGNTIYF. CDR3 coding DNA: TGTGCCAGCACCTTGGGGGGAATCGGCGGAAACACCATATATTTT.

This clone was seen only once. The chain carries TRBV9 and TRBJ2-5; 7 nucleotides agree with TRBD2. Germline CDR1 reads SGDLS; CDR2 reads YYNGEE. The CDR3 contains 14 residues. J gave up 1 base and V 3 bases, and 3 bases lay outside the gene matches. The CDR3 protein is CASSGGLGQETQYF. The CDR3 nucleotides read TGTGCCAGCAGCGGAGGACTAGGCCAAGAGACCCAGTACTTC.

The rearrangement joins TRBV19 to TRBJ1-1; no clear D gene. Germline V gene sequence: CDR1 LNHDA, CDR2 SQIVND (reference sequence). V lost 7 bases to trimming and J lost 1 base, with 10 bases between them. This CDR3 is 13 amino acids long. The chain's CDR3 is CASNFNTNTEAFF. In DNA, the CDR3 is TGTGCCAGTAATTTCAACACGAACACTGAAGCTTTCTTT.

The chain recombines TRBV7-8 with TRBJ1-6; the D gene is possibly TRBD1 (5 bases). V was cut by 5 bases and J by 9 bases, with 20 bases left in between. Germline values: CDR1 SGHVS, CDR2 FQNEAQ. CDR3 length equals 16 residues. CDR3 in DNA: TGTGCCAGCAGCCCAGGGCGGCCAGGGTCAGGTTCACCCCTCCACTTT. It encodes CASSPGRPGSGSPLHF.

V is TRBV5-1 and J is TRBJ2-5, with a possible D match to TRBD1 (6 bases). The CDR3 length is 14 residues. Germline assignment: CDR1 SGHRS and CDR2 YFSETQ. The V and J ends lost 4 bases and 5 bases respectively, with 15 bases between them. The CDR3 region is CASSQTGFWETQYF. Written as DNA, the CDR3 is TGCGCCAGCAGCCAGACAGGATTCTGGGAGACCCAGTACTTC.

This chain connects TRBV7-2 to TRBJ2-2; D is uncertain. The CDR3 spans 14 residues. V lost 5 bases and J 6 bases, leaving 13 bases between the germline ends. Germline V gene data show CDR1 as SGHTA and CDR2 as FQGNSA. The CDR3 sequence: CASSPSNYPGELFF. DNA for the CDR3: TGTGCCAGCAGCCCATCGAACTACCCCGGGGAGCTGTTTTTT. The entire variable domain, with the rest obtained from reference TRBV7-2 and TRBJ2-2, is as follows: GAGVSQSPSNKVTEKGKDVELRCDPISGHTALYWYRQSLGQGLEFLIYFQGNSAPDKSGLPSDRFSAERTGGSVSTLTIQRTQQEDSAVYLCASSPSNYPGELFFGEGSRLTVL.

The J gene is TRBJ1-2, the V gene TRBV6-5, with a possible D match to TRBD1 (6 bases). Trimming removed 6 bases from V and 2 bases from J, with 10 bases in between. The CDR3 is 13 amino acids. Germline CDR1 is MNHEY and CDR2 is SVGAGI. The CDR3 here is CASSGTGNYGYTF. The CDR3, as DNA: TGTGCCAGCAGCGGTACAGGGAACTATGGCTACACCTTC.

The chain uses TRBV6-6 and TRBJ2-7, with D perhaps matching TRBD2 (9 bases). Trimming pared 7 bases from V and 5 bases from J, leaving 24 bases between. The CDR3 runs to 16 residues. Germline CDR1 is MNHNY and CDR2 is SVGAGI (reference sequence). The CDR3 DNA is TGTGCCAGCACCCTCCAGGGGGCGGGGGGGTACGACGAGCAGTACTTC. Translating it yields CASTLQGAGGYDEQYF.

This sequence joins TRBV7-6 and TRBJ2-7; 12 positions agree with TRBD2. J gave up 4 bases and V 4 bases, and 5 bases lay outside the gene matches. The CDR3 contains 15 residues. The germline V gene encodes CDR1 SGHVS and CDR2 FNYEAQ. DNA of the CDR3: TGTGCCAGCAGCTCCCGACTAGCGGGAGTGTACGAGCAGTACTTC. Its translation is CASSSRLAGVYEQYF.

CDR3 protein: CASSLTGWMNTEAFF. CDR3 nucleotides: TGTGCCAGCAGTCTTACAGGGTGGATGAACACTGAAGCTTTCTTT. This chain joins TRBV6-5 and TRBJ1-1; D is possibly TRBD1 (6 bases). Germline CDR1 and CDR2: MNHEY and SVGAGI. The CDR3 spans 15 residues. V was trimmed by 5 bases and J by 0 bases, leaving 13 bases between them.

In its sample, this clone was seen once. The chain has TRBV20-1 and TRBJ1-2; 8 bases align to TRBD1. CDR3 length: 15 residues. V lost 3 bases to trimming and J lost 3 bases; unmatched junction nucleotides: 9. The germline CDR1 and CDR2 sequences are DFQATT and SNEGSKA (reference sequence). In nucleotides, the CDR3 is TGCAGTGCTAGTGGGAGGACAGGGATGGACTATGGCTACACCTTC. The encoded protein is CSASGRTGMDYGYTF.

This chain connects TRBV30 to TRBJ2-3; D is unclear. With 5 bases removed from V and 5 bases from J, the gap between germline ends came to 8 bases. CDR3 size: 11 residues. Germline assignment: CDR1 GTSNPN and CDR2 SVGIG (reference sequence). The DNA of the CDR3 is TGTGCCTGGGGTTTCCTAGATACGCAGTATTTT. Translated, it gives CAWGFLDTQYF.

The rearrangement links TRBV27 to TRBJ2-1, with D tentatively TRBD2 (7 bases). CDR3 length equals 15 residues. Deletions cut 3 bases from V and 2 bases from J, with 11 bases between. Looked up from germline, CDR1 is MNHEY and CDR2 is SMNVEV (reference sequence). The DNA for the CDR3 is TGTGCCAGCAGTTTCAGGGAGGGGGCCTACAATGAGCAGTTCTTC. Translation: CASSFREGAYNEQFF.

The chain uses TRBV7-9 and TRBJ2-5; unclear D gene. V lost 1 base to trimming and J lost 1 base, with 10 bases between them. CDR1 and CDR2 (germline): SEHNR, FQNEAQ (reference sequence). The CDR3 loop spans 15 amino acids. This chain's CDR3 is CASSLGASSQETQYF. The DNA for the CDR3 is TGTGCCAGCAGCTTAGGGGCCTCGTCCCAAGAGACCCAGTACTTC.

The J gene is TRBJ1-2, the V gene TRBV28; D gene ambiguous. Deletions cut 4 bases from V and 0 bases from J, with 6 bases between. Germline values: CDR1 MDHEN, CDR2 SYDVKM. This CDR3 has 13 amino acids. The CDR3 spells CASSSLSNYGYTF. CDR3 sequence (DNA): TGTGCCAGCAGTTCACTTTCTAACTATGGCTACACCTTC.